The clone carrying this T cell receptor (beta chain) was observed a single time. Genomic DNA from each subset was divided evenly over several immunoSEQ plates. Sequencing was performed with immunoSEQ multiplex PCR; in TCRdb, only in-frame clones are kept and a portion is missing. The table lists roughly 1 million clones, approximately 80% of them singletons. The data are from a study of shared clonotypes between healthy human individuals. The CDR3 length is 12 residues. Germline V gene lookup returns CDR1 SGHVS and CDR2 FNYEAQ. The germline V and J ends were trimmed by 4 bases and 6 bases, with 10 bases remaining between them.

The sequence was collected from a man between 18 and 35 years old in good health. Some clones in this sample may be carry-over from other donors' samples. The sequencing sample was made of memory CD4+ T cells from PBMCs. Regarding subset: CD45RA-negative fraction. This chain connects TRBV7-6 to TRBJ2-7; possible D gene TRBD2, 5 bases. The CDR3 protein is CASSSSRGEQYF. The CDR3 DNA is TGTGCCAGCAGCTCGAGCCGGGGCGAGCAGTACTTC.